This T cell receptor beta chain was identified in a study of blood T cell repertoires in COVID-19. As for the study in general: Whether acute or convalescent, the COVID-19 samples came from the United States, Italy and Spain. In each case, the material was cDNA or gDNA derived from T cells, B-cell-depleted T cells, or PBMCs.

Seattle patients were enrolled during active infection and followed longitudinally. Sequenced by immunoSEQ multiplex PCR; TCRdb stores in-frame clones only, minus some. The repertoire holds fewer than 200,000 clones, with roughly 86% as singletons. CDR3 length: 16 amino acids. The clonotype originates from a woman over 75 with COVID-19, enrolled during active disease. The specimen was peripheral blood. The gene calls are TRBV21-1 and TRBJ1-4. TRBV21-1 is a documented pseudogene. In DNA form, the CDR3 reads TGTGCCAGCAGCAAAACTGCAATGAGGGAGGAGGAAAAACTGTTTTTT. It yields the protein CASSKTAMREEEKLFF.